Listed here are 23 T cell receptor beta chains from one sample, sequenced in a study of T cells in Graves' hyperthyroidism and ophthalmopathy (dated by TCRdb to between 2018 and 2021). The library was prepared using multiplex PCR. The data were produced on an Illumina HiSeq 2000. TCR beta CDR3 regions were amplified from RNA transcripts. A first-round RT-PCR of the TCR CDR3 used the HTBI primer set with the Qiagen OneStep RT-PCR kit. TCRdb cleaned the public reads at Q25 with fastp, built clones with MiXCR and kept in-frame beta chains. Each CDR3 protein gets just one entry, which takes the most common genes and DNA from the rows behind it. This sample gives roughly 300,000 distinct CDR3 sequences in total; around a quarter of them show up just once. Clones ranked in the top ten supply more than 25% of the sample. Material: blood. The receptors here all came from a man in his forties or fifties with Graves' hyperthyroidism that later progressed to Graves' ophthalmopathy.

Ten or more counts support this clonotype. J is TRBJ2-5 and V is TRBV28; unclear D gene. The CDR3 has 17 residues. Trimming stripped 4 bases from V and 5 bases from J, with 23 bases between. Germline CDR1 is MDHEN and CDR2 is SYDVKM. DNA of the CDR3: TGTGCCAGCAGTTCCCCCCCCGGAACCGGCCCCGCCGAGACCCAGTACTTC. Translation gives CASSSPPGTGPAETQYF.

The chain combines TRBV7-8 with TRBJ2-5; tentatively, D is TRBD2 (5 bases). Germline assignment: CDR1 SGHVS and CDR2 FQNEAQ. Trimming cost V 4 bases and J 0 bases, with 18 bases left between them. The CDR3 totals 17 residues. The CDR3 DNA is TGTGCCAGCAGCTGGACTCCGGGTCAACTCCACCAAGAGACCCAGTACTTC. Protein: CASSWTPGQLHQETQYF.

This clonotype came up many times. J is TRBJ2-7 and V is TRBV3-1; D not resolved. The V gene's germline CDR1 is LGHDT and CDR2 YNNKEL (reference sequence). Trimming took off 0 bases at V and 10 bases at J, with 7 bases between the two ends. The CDR3 extends over 11 amino acids. CDR3 DNA: TGTGCCAGCAGCCAAGAATCCATACAGTACTTC. It codes for CASSQESIQYF.

This clonotype was picked up many times. The chain links TRBV7-8 to TRBJ1-3, with no clear D. V lost 5 bases, J lost 2 bases, and 13 bases lay in between. CDR3 length equals 15 residues. The germline V gene has CDR1 SGHVS and CDR2 FQNEAQ. The CDR3 region is CASSATSVAGNTIYF. Here the CDR3 DNA reads TGTGCCAGCAGCGCGACTTCAGTCGCTGGAAACACCATATATTTT.

This clonotype was counted at least ten times. The chain joins TRBV11-2 to TRBJ2-7, with 9 bases aligning to TRBD1. Germline values: CDR1 SGHAT, CDR2 FQNNGV. The trim removed 5 bases at V and 4 bases at J, leaving 3 bases unmatched. CDR3 size: 13 residues. The CDR3 DNA follows: TGTGCCAGCAGCAGGGACAGGGAGTACGAGCAGTACTTC. Translated: CASSRDREYEQYF. Supplemented by reference TRBV11-2 and TRBJ2-7, the full variable domain reads EAGVAQSPRYKIIEKRQSVAFWCNPISGHATLYWYQQILGQGPKLLIQFQNNGVVDDSQLPKDRFSAERLKGVDSTLKIQPAKLEDSAVYLCASSRDREYEQYFGPGTRLTVT.

The count of this clonotype is one. The genes are TRBV7-3 and TRBJ2-2, with 10 positions matching TRBD2. V dropped 6 bases and J dropped 5; count of bases not matched to a gene: 6. Germline CDR1 reads SGHTA; CDR2 reads FQGTGA. This CDR3 has 15 residues. This CDR3 reads CASSRSGGATGELFF. The CDR3 bases are TGTGCCAGCAGTAGAAGCGGGGGGGCAACCGGGGAGCTGTTTTTT.

This clonotype was counted many times. The J gene is TRBJ2-7, the V gene TRBV2, with 7 bases that match TRBD2. Germline assignment: CDR1 SNHLY and CDR2 FYNNEI. After removal of 4 bases from V and 0 bases from J, the junction contained 6 bases not matched to a gene. This CDR3 has 15 residues. The CDR3 nucleotides are TGTGCCAGCAGTGTCCTACTAGCGAACTCCTACGAGCAGTACTTC. Its translation is CASSVLLANSYEQYF.

This clonotype was observed at least ten times. The genes are TRBV12-3 or TRBV12-4 and TRBJ2-3, with 10 bases lining up with TRBD2. The CDR3 has 15 residues. Losses at the gene ends were 5 bases for V and 4 bases for J; bases not matched to a gene: 6. CDR3 coding DNA: TGTGCCAGCAGTCTCAGCGGGAGGGCGGCAGATACGCAGTATTTT. Residues: CASSLSGRAADTQYF.

The chain uses TRBV12-3 or TRBV12-4 and TRBJ2-2; 7 positions match TRBD2. This CDR3 has 15 amino acids. The junction had 4 bases not matched to a gene; V was cut back by 5 bases and J by 1 base. The CDR3 sequence is CASSRSGMNTGELFF. The CDR3 nucleotides are TGTGCCAGCAGTCGAAGCGGGATGAACACCGGGGAGCTGTTTTTT.

Ten or more counts support this clonotype. The V and J genes are TRBV19 and TRBJ2-7; D possibly corresponds to TRBD1 (6 bases). The germline V gene has CDR1 LNHDA and CDR2 SQIVND (reference sequence). Deletions cut 4 bases from V and 0 bases from J, with 13 bases between. This CDR3 is 15 amino acids long. The CDR3 is CASSTRTANSYEQYF. The CDR3 DNA is TGTGCCAGTAGTACGAGGACAGCGAACTCCTACGAGCAGTACTTC.

The rearrangement links TRBV12-3 or TRBV12-4 to TRBJ1-1; 7 positions agree with TRBD1. The length of the CDR3 is 15 residues. V lost 2 bases and J lost 4; bases outside the gene matches: 7. CDR3: CASSLQRQGGTEAFF. CDR3 in DNA: TGTGCCAGCAGTTTACAGAGGCAGGGGGGCACTGAAGCTTTCTTT.

Concerning this clonotype itself: The limits of the CDR3 on the DNA are not certain, so only TCRdb's listed CDR3 is given. The chain is built from TRBV6-2 or TRBV6-3 and TRBJ1-5. The CDR3 is 22 residues long, ends included. From germline, CDR1 is MNHEY and CDR2 SVGEGT. The CDR3 reads CASSYSGGYEQYFGPGNQPQHF.

This clonotype was counted at least ten times. The V gene is TRBV7-9, the J gene TRBJ2-1, with D unclear. The CDR3 has 13 amino acids. Germline CDR1 reads SEHNR; CDR2 reads FQNEAQ (reference sequence). Trimming pared 0 bases from V and 5 bases from J, leaving 5 bases between. The CDR3 DNA follows: TGTGCCAGCAGCTTAGCTTCCCACAATGAGCAGTTCTTC. This sequence encodes CASSLASHNEQFF.

The sample holds many counts of this clonotype. The J gene is TRBJ2-5, the V gene TRBV19; 9 bases are a match to TRBD1. The V segment lost 7 bases and the J segment 5 bases; nucleotides outside the gene matches: 5. Germline V lookup: CDR1 LNHDA, CDR2 SQIVND (reference sequence). The CDR3 consists of 13 residues. This CDR3 is CASTTGGGETQYF. The CDR3, as DNA: TGTGCCAGTACGACAGGGGGGGGGGAGACCCAGTACTTC.

This clonotype was observed once. The V and J genes are TRBV6-2 or TRBV6-3 and TRBJ2-7; 12 bases align to TRBD2. There are 15 residues in the CDR3. V gave up 6 bases and J gave up 2 bases; unmatched junction bases: 5. Germline CDR1 is MNHEY and CDR2 is SVGEGT. CDR3 coding DNA: TGTGCCAGCAGCCCCGCTAGCGGGAGGGCCTACGAGCAGTACTTC. Protein sequence: CASSPASGRAYEQYF.

This clonotype showed up many times. The chain uses TRBV20-1 and TRBJ2-7, with D hard to call. The CDR3 sequence is 10 residues long. CDR1 and CDR2 from the germline V gene are DFQATT and SNEGSKA (reference sequence). Trimming shortened V by 7 bases and J by 2 bases, and 6 bases separated the two germline ends. CDR3 amino acids: CSVDPYEQYF. Here the CDR3 DNA reads TGCAGTGTGGACCCCTACGAGCAGTACTTC.

This clonotype came up many times. CDR3 amino acids: CASSQYTSGSVEQYF. In DNA form, the CDR3 reads TGCGCCAGCAGCCAGTATACCAGCGGGAGCGTCGAGCAGTACTTC. V is TRBV4-1 and J is TRBJ2-7; 8 bases line up with TRBD2. The germline V gene encodes CDR1 MGHRA and CDR2 YSYEKL. The CDR3 is 15 amino acids. With V trimmed by 3 bases and J by 6 bases, 10 bases remained unmatched.

This clonotype turned up a few times. A read error is possible here, since a much larger clone lies one base away. The chain couples TRBV19 to TRBJ1-1, with a weak D call TRBD1 (5 bases). The CDR3 is made up of 14 amino acids. The germline V and J ends were trimmed by 5 bases and 10 bases, with 20 bases remaining between them. Germline lookup yields CDR1 LNHDA and CDR2 SQIVND (reference sequence). The CDR3 DNA reads as TGTGCCAGTAGTTGGGGTCAGGCGGGGGTTGGAGCTTTCTTT. Its protein product is CASSWGQAGVGAFF.

This clonotype was detected many times. J is TRBJ1-3 and V is TRBV20-1, with D perhaps TRBD1 (6 bases). Between the trimmed V and J ends, which lost 0 bases and 0 bases, there was a span of 9 bases. This CDR3 is built from 15 residues. Germline V gives CDR1 DFQATT, CDR2 SNEGSKA (reference sequence). The CDR3 spells CSARDARGSGNTIYF. CDR3 nucleotides: TGCAGTGCTAGAGATGCCAGGGGCTCTGGAAACACCATATATTTT.

In its sample, this clonotype was seen many times. The CDR3 sequence: CASSQDLRGYYEQYF. The CDR3 nucleotides read TGTGCCAGCAGCCAAGATCTCAGGGGGTACTACGAGCAGTACTTC. This chain connects TRBV3-1 to TRBJ2-7; 7 bases are shared with TRBD1. After removal of 0 bases from V and 3 bases from J, the junction contained 5 bases not matched to a gene. The CDR3 is 15 residues long. Germline V gene sequence: CDR1 LGHDT, CDR2 YNNKEL (reference sequence).

The chain recombines TRBV12-3 or TRBV12-4 with TRBJ1-5; TRBD1 might be the D (5 bases). The CDR3 totals 16 residues. Trimming pared 6 bases from V and 0 bases from J, leaving 15 bases between. CDR3 DNA: TGTGCCAGCAGCCGAGGGACGCGGGATAGCAATCAGCCCCAGCATTTT. Its protein product is CASSRGTRDSNQPQHF.

This clonotype has at least ten counts. This rearrangement joins TRBV2 to TRBJ2-7, with D possibly being TRBD2 (6 bases). Trimming took 4 bases from V and 0 from J, leaving 13 bases between them. CDR1 is SNHLY, CDR2 FYNNEI, per germline. The CDR3 extends over 15 amino acids. CDR3 sequence: CASSVASASSYEQYF. The DNA for the CDR3 is TGTGCCAGCAGTGTGGCTAGCGCCAGCTCCTACGAGCAGTACTTC.

This clonotype appeared many times. The chain's CDR3 is CSAGQGQNYGYTF. CDR3 bases: TGCAGTGCTGGCCAGGGACAGAACTATGGCTACACCTTC. The chain couples TRBV20-1 to TRBJ1-2; 7 bases align to TRBD1. CDR3 length: 13 amino acids. V dropped 5 bases and J dropped 2; count of bases not matched to a gene: 5. Germline CDR1 DFQATT, CDR2 SNEGSKA (reference sequence).